Described below is a single T cell receptor (beta chain) sequence and its context. Its antigen is unknown. MiXCR, applied by TCRdb to the 5' RACE reads, yields one record per CDR3 protein. Of 550,000 to 600,000 distinct CDR3 sequences in the sample, roughly 17% are singletons; the top ten hold just over 8%. Germline assignment: CDR1 SGHRS and CDR2 YFSETQ. The junction had 14 bases not matched to a gene; V was cut back by 3 bases and J by 3 bases. This CDR3 has 18 residues. This record comes from a study of T-cell memory formation after mild COVID-19. Whole-study findings and limits: Contracting CD8+ clones were enriched in EMRA, CD4+ mainly in CM and EM. What remained unconfirmed was the SARS-CoV-2 specificity of second-wave clones peaking on day 37. Pre-infection memory already had some responding clones, implying cross-reactive memory joined.

Specimen: PBMCs or a T cell subset sorted from them (not recorded which). This TCR was recovered from an adult woman who had mild COVID-19 (a few samples of this study predate the infection). Cell type and time point are not known. The chain employs TRBV5-1 and TRBJ2-3; 9 bases fit TRBD2. Written as DNA, the CDR3 is TGCGCCAGCAGCTCCGGCCTGGGGGCTAGCGGGAAGACAGATACGCAGTATTTT. Its protein is CASSSGLGASGKTDTQYF. The whole variable domain, filled in from reference TRBV5-1 and TRBJ2-3, reads KAGVTQTPRYLIKTRGQQVTLSCSPISGHRSVSWYQQTPGQGLQFLFEYFSETQRNKGNFPGRFSGRQFSNSRSEMNVSTLELGDSALYLCASSSGLGASGKTDTQYFGPGTRLTVL.